These T cell receptor beta chains were read from a single sample in a study of CD8 T cells in ankylosing spondylitis. TCRdb re-called the 5' RACE reads through MiXCR, storing one row per CDR3 protein. Here the sample spans around 770,000 distinct CDR3 sequences, around 20% being singletons. Input material: blood, either unsorted or a sorted T cell fraction (not recorded which). The receptors were gathered from a male donor with ankylosing spondylitis. CDR3s include the opening cysteine and the closing phenylalanine or tryptophan. D genes are given only for firm matches. Expanded clones are given a class, and other clones once, few, many or no size at all.

clone_size: NA
v_call: TRBV9
j_call: TRBJ1-2
d_call: NA
cdr3_aa: CASSETPGVYGYTF
cdr3_nt: TGTGCCAGCAGCGAAACTCCAGGGGTCTATGGCTACACCTTC

clone_size: NA
v_call: TRBV6-2/TRBV6-3
j_call: TRBJ2-3
d_call: NA
cdr3_aa: CASSSGGKGTDTQYF
cdr3_nt: TGTGCCAGCAGCTCCGGGGGAAAGGGCACAGATACGCAGTATTTT

clone_size: few
v_call: TRBV29-1
j_call: TRBJ2-7
d_call: TRBD2
cdr3_aa: CSVYSGGARNSYEQYF
cdr3_nt: TGCAGCGTTTATAGCGGGGGGGCTCGGAACTCCTACGAGCAGTACTTC

clone_size: few
v_call: TRBV9
j_call: TRBJ2-2
d_call: NA
cdr3_aa: CASSVEGRYTGELFF
cdr3_nt: TGTGCCAGCAGCGTAGAGGGAAGATACACCGGGGAGCTGTTTTTT

clone_size: NA
v_call: TRBV20-1
j_call: TRBJ2-3
d_call: NA
cdr3_aa: CSAPTGTDTQYF
cdr3_nt: TGCAGTGCTCCGACAGGCACAGATACGCAGTATTTT

clone_size: few
v_call: TRBV29-1
j_call: TRBJ2-7
d_call: TRBD1
cdr3_aa: CSVARDRGEEQYF
cdr3_nt: TGCAGCGTTGCCCGGGACAGGGGGGAAGAGCAGTACTTC

clone_size: few
v_call: TRBV12-3/TRBV12-4
j_call: TRBJ1-1
d_call: NA
cdr3_aa: CASSLGGLRVSAEAFF
cdr3_nt: TGTGCCAGCAGTTTAGGGGGGCTCAGGGTCTCGGCTGAAGCTTTCTTT

clone_size: few
v_call: TRBV20-1
j_call: TRBJ1-1
d_call: NA
cdr3_aa: CSASLDRYTEAFF
cdr3_nt: TGCAGTGCTAGCCTGGACCGATACACTGAAGCTTTCTTT

clone_size: few
v_call: TRBV28
j_call: TRBJ2-5
d_call: NA
cdr3_aa: CASSLFLETQYF
cdr3_nt: TGTGCCAGCAGTTTATTCCTAGAGACCCAGTACTTC

clone_size: NA
v_call: TRBV27
j_call: TRBJ2-7
d_call: TRBD1
cdr3_aa: CASSGQGSPPFDEQYF
cdr3_nt: TGTGCCAGCTCGGGACAGGGGTCTCCCCCTTTCGACGAGCAGTACTTC

clone_size: NA
v_call: TRBV24-1
j_call: TRBJ2-2
d_call: NA
cdr3_aa: CATSVGQTFTGELFF
cdr3_nt: TGTGCCACCAGTGTAGGGCAGACCTTCACCGGGGAGCTGTTTTTT

clone_size: few
v_call: TRBV12-3/TRBV12-4
j_call: TRBJ1-4
d_call: NA
cdr3_aa: CASSLAGPLFF
cdr3_nt: TGTGCCAGCAGTTTAGCGGGACCCCTCTTTTTT

clone_size: NA
v_call: TRBV2
j_call: TRBJ1-1
d_call: TRBD1
cdr3_aa: CASSSGGVGNTEAFF
cdr3_nt: TGTGCCAGCTCCTCAGGGGGCGTAGGGAACACTGAAGCTTTCTTT

clone_size: few
v_call: TRBV20-1
j_call: TRBJ2-3
d_call: TRBD2
cdr3_aa: CSARPSGRSGDTQYF
cdr3_nt: TGCAGTGCTAGACCTAGCGGGAGATCCGGGGATACGCAGTATTTT

clone_size: NA
v_call: TRBV18
j_call: TRBJ2-5
d_call: NA
cdr3_aa: CASSPPGRGEETQYF
cdr3_nt: TGTGCCAGCTCGCCCCCGGGGCGGGGTGAAGAGACCCAGTACTTC

clone_size: NA
v_call: TRBV5-1
j_call: TRBJ2-7
d_call: TRBD2
cdr3_aa: CASSFGLAGGPSYEQYF
cdr3_nt: TGCGCCAGCAGCTTTGGACTAGCGGGAGGACCATCCTACGAGCAGTACTTC

clone_size: NA
v_call: TRBV7-2
j_call: TRBJ1-5
d_call: TRBD1
cdr3_aa: CASTWGQGNQPQHF
cdr3_nt: TGTGCCAGCACCTGGGGACAGGGGAATCAGCCCCAGCATTTT

clone_size: many
v_call: TRBV12-3/TRBV12-4
j_call: TRBJ1-4
d_call: TRBD1
cdr3_aa: CASSPRGGYEKLFF
cdr3_nt: TGTGCCAGCAGTCCCAGGGGGGGCTATGAAAAACTGTTTTTT

clone_size: NA
v_call: TRBV5-1
j_call: TRBJ2-1
d_call: NA
cdr3_aa: CASSFLGVDEQFF
cdr3_nt: TGCGCCAGCAGCTTCTTAGGGGTGGATGAGCAGTTCTTC

clone_size: few
v_call: TRBV5-5
j_call: TRBJ2-1
d_call: TRBD2
cdr3_aa: CASSLFASGDYEQFF
cdr3_nt: TGTGCCAGCAGCTTGTTCGCTAGCGGGGACTATGAGCAGTTCTTC

clone_size: few
v_call: TRBV5-1
j_call: TRBJ2-1
d_call: TRBD2
cdr3_aa: CASNHERGDNEQFF
cdr3_nt: TGCGCCAGCAACCATGAGCGGGGGGACAATGAGCAGTTCTTC

clone_size: NA
v_call: TRBV28
j_call: TRBJ2-3
d_call: TRBD2
cdr3_aa: CASSSGRAAFLSTDTQYF
cdr3_nt: TGTGCCAGCAGTTCCGGGAGGGCTGCCTTCCTGAGCACAGATACGCAGTATTTT

clone_size: few
v_call: TRBV7-3
j_call: TRBJ2-5
d_call: NA
cdr3_aa: CASSSTSQETQYF
cdr3_nt: TGTGCCAGCAGCTCGACTAGCCAAGAGACCCAGTACTTC

clone_size: NA
v_call: TRBV10-3
j_call: TRBJ2-1
d_call: TRBD2
cdr3_aa: CAISAGLAGGKAAEQFF
cdr3_nt: TGTGCCATCAGTGCTGGACTAGCGGGGGGGAAGGCGGCTGAGCAGTTCTTC

clone_size: NA
v_call: TRBV29-1
j_call: TRBJ2-1
d_call: TRBD2
cdr3_aa: CSVFLLAGAYNEQFF
cdr3_nt: TGCAGCGTTTTCCTCTTAGCGGGGGCCTACAATGAGCAGTTCTTC

clone_size: NA
v_call: TRBV6-1
j_call: TRBJ1-2
d_call: NA
cdr3_aa: CASRKSGSANYGYTF
cdr3_nt: TGTGCCAGCAGGAAATCAGGGTCAGCTAACTATGGCTACACCTTC

clone_size: few
v_call: TRBV29-1
j_call: TRBJ2-5
d_call: NA
cdr3_aa: CSVQMTLPQETQYF
cdr3_nt: TGCAGCGTCCAGATGACACTTCCCCAAGAGACCCAGTACTTC

clone_size: NA
v_call: TRBV11-2
j_call: TRBJ1-4
d_call: NA
cdr3_aa: CASSLTRPNEKLFF
cdr3_nt: TGTGCCAGCAGCTTAACGCGACCGAATGAAAAACTGTTTTTT

clone_size: NA
v_call: TRBV20-1
j_call: TRBJ2-3
d_call: TRBD1
cdr3_aa: CSAGTDTDTQYF
cdr3_nt: TGCAGTGCTGGGACAGACACAGATACGCAGTATTTT

clone_size: NA
v_call: TRBV12-3/TRBV12-4
j_call: TRBJ2-7
d_call: NA
cdr3_aa: CASRNPGSHPGEQYF
cdr3_nt: TGTGCCAGCAGAAATCCAGGGTCCCACCCGGGGGAGCAGTACTTC

clone_size: few
v_call: TRBV10-3
j_call: TRBJ2-7
d_call: NA
cdr3_aa: CAISRDFSYEQYF
cdr3_nt: TGTGCCATCAGTAGGGACTTCTCCTACGAGCAGTACTTC

clone_size: few
v_call: TRBV11-2
j_call: TRBJ2-2
d_call: TRBD2
cdr3_aa: CASSGTSGYTGELFF
cdr3_nt: TGTGCCAGCAGCGGGACTAGCGGATACACCGGGGAGCTGTTTTTT

clone_size: few
v_call: TRBV3-1
j_call: TRBJ2-1
d_call: TRBD2
cdr3_aa: CASSRGPLAGFNEQFF
cdr3_nt: TGTGCCAGCAGCCGGGGACCACTAGCGGGATTCAATGAGCAGTTCTTC

clone_size: many
v_call: TRBV5-1
j_call: TRBJ1-2
d_call: TRBD1
cdr3_aa: CASSLSTGGGYGYTF
cdr3_nt: TGCGCCAGCAGCCTATCAACAGGGGGCGGCTATGGCTACACCTTC

clone_size: NA
v_call: TRBV5-1
j_call: TRBJ2-5
d_call: NA
cdr3_aa: CASAPARQETQYF
cdr3_nt: TGCGCCAGCGCGCCGGCGAGGCAAGAGACCCAGTACTTC

clone_size: NA
v_call: TRBV20-1
j_call: TRBJ2-1
d_call: NA
cdr3_aa: CSAREVVRGGRGEQFF
cdr3_nt: TGCAGTGCTAGAGAAGTAGTGAGAGGCGGCAGGGGTGAGCAGTTCTTC

clone_size: few
v_call: TRBV20-1
j_call: TRBJ2-3
d_call: NA
cdr3_aa: CSAHVAAGLRDGADTQYF
cdr3_nt: TGCAGTGCTCACGTCGCCGCGGGGTTGCGGGACGGGGCAGATACGCAGTATTTT

clone_size: NA
v_call: TRBV20-1
j_call: TRBJ2-2
d_call: NA
cdr3_aa: CSAKLHQNTGEPFF
cdr3_nt: TGCAGTGCTAAGTTACACCAGAACACCGGGGAGCCGTTTTTT

clone_size: NA
v_call: TRBV4-3
j_call: TRBJ2-3
d_call: TRBD2
cdr3_aa: CASSQDPRGGNSQYF
cdr3_nt: TGCGCCAGCAGCCAAGATCCCCGGGGGGGGAACTCGCAGTATTTT

clone_size: NA
v_call: TRBV5-4
j_call: TRBJ2-1
d_call: NA
cdr3_aa: CASSTRTSSYNEQFF
cdr3_nt: TGTGCCAGCAGCACCAGAACGAGCTCCTACAATGAGCAGTTCTTC

clone_size: NA
v_call: TRBV15
j_call: TRBJ2-5
d_call: NA
cdr3_aa: CATSRTTGRPLETQYF
cdr3_nt: TGTGCCACCAGTCGGACTACAGGGAGGCCGTTGGAGACCCAGTACTTC

clone_size: NA
v_call: TRBV30
j_call: TRBJ2-7
d_call: NA
cdr3_aa: CAWSAGASSYEQYF
cdr3_nt: TGTGCCTGGAGTGCTGGGGCCAGCTCCTACGAGCAGTACTTC

clone_size: NA
v_call: TRBV28
j_call: TRBJ2-7
d_call: NA
cdr3_aa: CASSFPMQHEQYF
cdr3_nt: TGTGCCAGCAGTTTCCCAATGCAGCACGAGCAGTACTTC

clone_size: many
v_call: TRBV20-1
j_call: TRBJ1-2
d_call: NA
cdr3_aa: CSAYLRGSYGYTF
cdr3_nt: TGCAGTGCTTATCTTAGGGGGAGCTATGGCTACACCTTC

clone_size: many
v_call: TRBV7-2
j_call: TRBJ2-3
d_call: NA
cdr3_aa: CASSSGGSDTQYF
cdr3_nt: TGTGCCAGCAGCTCAGGGGGGTCAGATACGCAGTATTTT

clone_size: NA
v_call: TRBV27
j_call: TRBJ2-3
d_call: TRBD2
cdr3_aa: CASSLSSGGADTQYF
cdr3_nt: TGTGCCAGCAGTTTATCTAGCGGGGGGGCAGATACGCAGTATTTT

clone_size: NA
v_call: TRBV5-5
j_call: TRBJ1-1
d_call: TRBD1
cdr3_aa: CASSSNPGQGAALGYAFF
cdr3_nt: TGTGCCAGCAGCTCCAACCCGGGACAGGGGGCAGCGTTGGGTTACGCTTTCTTT

clone_size: NA
v_call: TRBV19
j_call: TRBJ1-4
d_call: NA
cdr3_aa: CASRKQGSFEKLFF
cdr3_nt: TGTGCCAGTAGGAAACAGGGAAGTTTTGAAAAACTGTTTTTT

clone_size: few
v_call: TRBV7-9
j_call: TRBJ2-1
d_call: TRBD2
cdr3_aa: CASSRRLAGVNEQFF
cdr3_nt: TGTGCCAGCAGCCGACGACTAGCGGGAGTGAATGAGCAGTTCTTC

clone_size: NA
v_call: TRBV5-6
j_call: TRBJ2-3
d_call: NA
cdr3_aa: CASSRDTKRADTQYF
cdr3_nt: TGTGCCAGCAGCCGGGACACTAAACGGGCAGATACGCAGTATTTT

clone_size: few
v_call: TRBV6-1
j_call: TRBJ1-6
d_call: NA
cdr3_aa: CASSASEGNSPLHF
cdr3_nt: TGTGCCAGCAGTGCCAGCGAGGGGAATTCACCCCTCCACTTT

clone_size: NA
v_call: TRBV7-9
j_call: TRBJ2-5
d_call: NA
cdr3_aa: CASSEQTAGETQYF
cdr3_nt: TGTGCCAGCAGTGAACAGACCGCGGGAGAGACCCAGTACTTC

clone_size: NA
v_call: TRBV4-2
j_call: TRBJ2-1
d_call: NA
cdr3_aa: CASSQEGVATVYNEQFF
cdr3_nt: TGTGCCAGCAGCCAAGAGGGAGTCGCGACCGTATACAATGAGCAGTTCTTC